A selection of T cell receptor beta chains follows, all from one sample in a study of PD-L1 blockade in urothelial cancer. The assay was immunoSEQ multiplex PCR, and TCRdb's table has in-frame clones only and misses some. In the table there are 55,000 to 85,000 clones, roughly 84% of which are singletons. The specimen comprised PBMCs, sampled around atezolizumab (anti-PD-L1) treatment. These receptors were obtained from a woman in her 70s with urothelial cancer. The CDR3 runs from the conserved cysteine through the conserved F or W. D genes are given only for firm matches.

V gene	D gene	J gene	CDR3 DNA	CDR3 protein
TRBV13	-	TRBJ2-3	TGTGCCAGCAGCGAGTGGGGGGGGGCGAGGTATTTT	CASSEWGGARYF
TRBV10-3	-	TRBJ2-3	TGTGCCATCAGTGGACAGAGCACAGATACGCAGTATTTT	CAISGQSTDTQYF
TRBV9	TRBD1	TRBJ2-3	TGTGCCAGCAGCGTAGAAGACAGGGGGACAGATACGCAGTATTTT	CASSVEDRGTDTQYF
TRBV19	TRBD1	TRBJ1-4	TGTGCCAGTAGTAATCACAGGGGCGAGACTAATGAAAAACTGTTTTTT	CASSNHRGETNEKLFF
TRBV19	TRBD1	TRBJ1-5	TGTGCCAGTAGGACGGGACAGGGTCTCAATCAGCCCCAGCATTTT	CASRTGQGLNQPQHF
TRBV4-1	TRBD2	TRBJ2-4	TGCGCCAGCAGCCAGCCCTTTGGGGGGGGGTTAGGCAAAAACATTCAGTACTTC	CASSQPFGGGLGKNIQYF
TRBV30	-	TRBJ1-2	TGTGCCTGGAGTTTTTCCGGGATGCGTTATGATGGCTACACCTTC	CAWSFSGMRYDGYTF
TRBV19	-	TRBJ2-6	TGTGCCAGTAGTCCCCTAGTTCCTGGGGCCAACGTCCTGACTTTC	CASSPLVPGANVLTF
TRBV5-4	TRBD1	TRBJ2-7	TGTGCCAGCAGCGGGGCGCCGGGACAGGGAACCTACGAGCAGTACTTC	CASSGAPGQGTYEQYF
TRBV27	-	TRBJ2-6	TGTGCCAGCAAACTCCTGGGGGCCTCTGGGGCCAACGTCCTGACTTTC	CASKLLGASGANVLTF
TRBV7-2	TRBD1	TRBJ2-7	TGTGCCAGCCGACAGGGGAGCTCCTACGAGCAGTACTTC	CASRQGSSYEQYF
TRBV4-3	-	TRBJ2-1	TGCGCCAGCAGCCAAGATCAGGGAGGTGGGAATGAGCAGTTCTTC	CASSQDQGGGNEQFF
TRBV28	TRBD1	TRBJ2-2	TGTGCCAGCATTACCCGGACAGGGTTGAACACCGGGGAGCTGTTTTTT	CASITRTGLNTGELFF